This entry describes one TCR beta chain. Its matching antigen is unknown. The data originate from a study of cytomegalovirus exposure and HLA in healthy donors. Trimming pared 1 base from V and 4 bases from J, leaving 10 bases between. The CDR3 has 14 residues. Per the germline V gene, CDR1 is SGHTA and CDR2 is FQGNSA. Study conclusions and caveats: Rare TCR sequences predominated, though certain public TCRs were found in many donors. Cytomegalovirus association was assigned to approximately 160 TCR beta chains.

Assay: immunoSEQ multiplex PCR; the TCRdb copy retains only in-frame clones and omits some. Found here are about 250,000 clones, more than 85% of them singletons; the top ten hold more than 10%. The clonotype comes from a man between 18 and 29 years old in good health and CMV-seropositive. This chain joins TRBV7-2 and TRBJ2-5; D not certain. The specimen was PBMCs. CDR3 protein: CASSLDGRPETQYF. DNA for the CDR3: TGTGCCAGCAGCTTAGATGGACGTCCAGAGACCCAGTACTTC.